The clone carrying this T cell receptor beta chain was counted only a few times. No antigen is known for it. For TCR beta, libraries came from iRepertoire HTBI primers and Arm-PCR of CDR3 regions. One entry per CDR3 protein results from TCRdb running MiXCR on the multiplex PCR reads. The sample has roughly 510,000 distinct CDR3 sequences; 15% to 20% are singletons. The data were obtained in a study of regulatory T cells in long-lasting Graves disease. Overall study findings and caveats: Persistent cases favored TRBV28, TRBJ1-2 and TRBJ2-5.

The CDR3 consists of 13 residues. Trimming pared 7 bases from V and 5 bases from J, leaving 11 bases between. Germline V gene sequence: CDR1 MDHEN, CDR2 SYDVKM. The time point denotes: newly diagnosed GD, antithyroid drugs for less than 3 months. From RNA extracted from PBMCs, the TCR library was made. American Thyroid Association guidelines defined how Graves' disease was diagnosed. This sample also appeared in a second study, on T cells in Graves' hyperthyroidism and ophthalmopathy. That source adds: During a first-round RT-PCR of the TCR CDR3, the HTBI primer set was used. Most thyroid clonotypes that were expanded above 0.001 also turned up in blood.

This clonotype was sampled from a man aged 18-30 years with Graves disease. The chain links TRBV28 to TRBJ2-2; a possible D gene is TRBD2 (6 bases). The sample was peripheral blood mononuclear cells (PBMCs), taken at new diagnosis, from a patient treated with antithyroid drugs. CDR3 sequence (DNA): TGTGCCAGCACCGATGGGGGGACCGGGGAGCTGTTTTTT. It specifies CASTDGGTGELFF.